Listed here are 7 T cell receptor beta chains from one sample, sequenced in a study of blood T cell repertoires in COVID-19. Assay used: immunoSEQ multiplex PCR; TCRdb lists only in-frame clones, some missing. The sample has over 200,000 clones, approximately 90% seen once. The specimen was peripheral blood. The receptors come from a young woman who had recovered from COVID-19.

V and J are TRBV5-5 and TRBJ1-1; D may be TRBD1 (5 bases). The CDR3 runs to 13 residues. Per the germline V gene, CDR1 is SGHKS and CDR2 is YYEKEE (reference sequence). V lost 2 bases and J 4 bases, leaving 9 bases between the germline ends. The CDR3 nucleotides read TGTGCCAGCAGCTTCGGGGGGGGCACTGAAGCTTTCTTT. Its translation: CASSFGGGTEAFF.

This clone was found once. In DNA form, the CDR3 reads TGTGCCACCAGTGATCCTAGCGGGAGTGTGAATGAGCAGTTCTTC. As protein: CATSDPSGSVNEQFF. This chain uses TRBV24-1 with TRBJ2-1; TRBD2 matches at 10 bases. The CDR3 spans 15 residues. V shed 3 bases and J 7 bases; nucleotides not matched to a gene: 5. Germline values: CDR1 KGHDR, CDR2 SFDVKD.

The gene calls are TRBV9 and TRBJ1-1; the D gene is possibly TRBD1 (5 bases). The CDR3 covers 13 residues. Trimming pared 0 bases from V and 7 bases from J, leaving 10 bases between. The germline V gene has CDR1 SGDLS and CDR2 YYNGEE. As DNA, the CDR3 is TGTGCCAGCAGCGTAGAGACAGATTTTGAAGCTTTCTTT. It encodes CASSVETDFEAFF.

The J gene is TRBJ1-1, the V gene TRBV3-1 (or the pseudogene TRBV3-2); 10 nucleotides match TRBD1. The germline V gene has CDR1 LGHDT and CDR2 YNNKEL (reference sequence). The junction had 2 bases not matched to a gene; V was cut back by 6 bases and J by 4 bases. The CDR3 totals 13 residues. The CDR3 DNA sequence: TGTGCCAGCAGGGACAGGGGGGGCACTGAAGCTTTCTTT. As protein: CASRDRGGTEAFF.

The table lists this clone with a count of one. The chain links TRBV7-6 to TRBJ1-3; 7 bases align to TRBD1. Trimming took 1 base from V and 4 from J; bases not matched to a gene: 10. The CDR3 sequence is 17 residues long. CDR1 SGHVS and CDR2 FNYEAQ come from the germline V gene. DNA for the CDR3: TGTGCCAGCAGCTTAGGAATCGGCAGGACAGGCGGAAACACCATATATTTT. Protein product: CASSLGIGRTGGNTIYF.

The rearrangement links TRBV18 to TRBJ2-6; the match to TRBD1 covers 7 bases. In germline, CDR1 is KGHSH, CDR2 LQKENI. The CDR3 consists of 16 residues. Trimming at V came to 4 bases and at J to 4 bases, leaving 7 bases not matched to a gene. The CDR3 DNA reads TGTGCCAGCTCACACTACAGGGGATCGGGGGCCAACGTCCTGACTTTC. Amino acid sequence: CASSHYRGSGANVLTF.

This rearrangement joins TRBV27 to TRBJ1-5; D remains ambiguous. Germline values: CDR1 MNHEY, CDR2 SMNVEV (reference sequence). CDR3 length: 15 residues. Trimming took off 5 bases at V and 4 bases at J, with 15 bases between the two ends. The CDR3 coding sequence is TGTGCCAGCAGTCCTCGACAACGAATGAATCAGCCCCAGCATTTT. It codes for CASSPRQRMNQPQHF.